This is a list of T cell receptor beta chains from one sample in a study of Ad26.COV2.S vaccination and SARS-CoV-2 variants. Sequenced by immunoSEQ multiplex PCR; TCRdb stores in-frame clones only, minus some. The sample has a few hundred thousand clones, roughly 90% seen once. The sample was peripheral blood, taken in a trial of Ad26.COV2.S vaccine versus placebo. These receptors were obtained from a person between 18 and 59 years old who received the Ad26.COV2.S COVID-19 vaccine or a placebo. Both conserved end residues are part of each CDR3. The order of the fields is clone size, J gene, V gene, D gene, CDR3 DNA, CDR3 protein. The D gene is left open where the match is weak. Size is stated for part of the rows, as once, few or many counts, or as a class when the clone is expanded.

clone size: .
J gene: TRBJ2-1
V gene: TRBV4-1
D gene: TRBD1
CDR3 DNA: TGCGCCAGCAGCCAAGCCCCGGGACAGGGCAATGAGCAGTTCTTC
CDR3 protein: CASSQAPGQGNEQFF

clone size: .
J gene: TRBJ2-7
V gene: TRBV11-2
D gene: TRBD1
CDR3 DNA: TGTGCCAGCAGCTTAAGGGGGCCCTACGAGCAGTACTTC
CDR3 protein: CASSLRGPYEQYF

clone size: .
J gene: TRBJ1-1
V gene: TRBV6-2/TRBV6-3
D gene: .
CDR3 DNA: TGTGCCAGCAGTTACTCGTTACAGGCGAACACTGAAGCTTTCTTT
CDR3 protein: CASSYSLQANTEAFF

clone size: few
J gene: TRBJ2-5
V gene: TRBV7-2
D gene: TRBD2
CDR3 DNA: TGTGCCAGCAGCTTAGCCCCAGCGGGGGGGCAAGAGACCCAGTACTTC
CDR3 protein: CASSLAPAGGQETQYF

clone size: .
J gene: TRBJ2-1
V gene: TRBV19
D gene: .
CDR3 DNA: TGTGCCAGTAGTACCCCCGGGCAGTACAATGAGCAGTTCTTC
CDR3 protein: CASSTPGQYNEQFF

clone size: .
J gene: TRBJ1-5
V gene: TRBV28
D gene: .
CDR3 DNA: TGTGCCAGCAGCTCAGGGACGCCCCTCTCAGGCAATCAGCCCCAGCATTTT
CDR3 protein: CASSSGTPLSGNQPQHF

clone size: few
J gene: TRBJ2-5
V gene: TRBV9
D gene: TRBD2
CDR3 DNA: TGTGCCAGCAGCCCCTCAAGCGGGGGGGCCACTCAGAACTTC
CDR3 protein: CASSPSSGGATQNF

clone size: .
J gene: TRBJ1-3
V gene: TRBV11-2
D gene: TRBD1
CDR3 DNA: TGTGCCAGCAGCTCCGGGACAGGGGGTGCTGGAAACACCATATATTTT
CDR3 protein: CASSSGTGGAGNTIYF

clone size: .
J gene: TRBJ2-1
V gene: TRBV6-1
D gene: TRBD1
CDR3 DNA: TGTGCCAGCAGTGACCGGACAGGGGCGGTAAATGAGCAGTTCTTC
CDR3 protein: CASSDRTGAVNEQFF

clone size: .
J gene: TRBJ2-3
V gene: TRBV11-2
D gene: TRBD1
CDR3 DNA: TGTGCCATCCGTGATGGACAGGATAGCACAGATACGCAGTATTTT
CDR3 protein: CAIRDGQDSTDTQYF

clone size: .
J gene: TRBJ2-7
V gene: TRBV9
D gene: .
CDR3 DNA: TGTGCCAGCAGCGTAGGGGCAGACTCCTACGAGCAGTACTTC
CDR3 protein: CASSVGADSYEQYF

clone size: .
J gene: TRBJ2-7
V gene: TRBV28
D gene: .
CDR3 DNA: TGTGCCAGCAGTTTGAGCAACTCCTACGAGCAGTACTTC
CDR3 protein: CASSLSNSYEQYF

clone size: .
J gene: TRBJ2-7
V gene: TRBV5-5
D gene: .
CDR3 DNA: TGTGCCAGCAGCTCCCAGGGCTACGAGCAGTACTTC
CDR3 protein: CASSSQGYEQYF

clone size: few
J gene: TRBJ1-1
V gene: TRBV7-3
D gene: .
CDR3 DNA: TGTGCCAGCAGCTTAATGGTGAACACTGAAGCTTTCTTT
CDR3 protein: CASSLMVNTEAFF

clone size: .
J gene: TRBJ2-1
V gene: TRBV18
D gene: .
CDR3 DNA: TGTGCCAGCTCACCGTCAGGCTCCTACAATGAGCAGTTCTTC
CDR3 protein: CASSPSGSYNEQFF

clone size: .
J gene: TRBJ1-6
V gene: TRBV6-2/TRBV6-3
D gene: .
CDR3 DNA: TGTGCCAGCAGTTACTCGAGCAGCAATAATTCACCCCTCCACTTT
CDR3 protein: CASSYSSSNNSPLHF